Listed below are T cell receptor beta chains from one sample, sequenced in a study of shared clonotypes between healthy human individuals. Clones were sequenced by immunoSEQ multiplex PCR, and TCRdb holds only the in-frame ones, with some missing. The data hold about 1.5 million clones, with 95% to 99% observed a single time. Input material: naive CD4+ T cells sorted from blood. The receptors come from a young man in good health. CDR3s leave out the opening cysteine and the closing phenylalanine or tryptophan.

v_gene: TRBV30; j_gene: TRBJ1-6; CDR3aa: AFRTLKFNSPLH
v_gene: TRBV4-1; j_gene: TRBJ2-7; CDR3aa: ASSHASGFLGQSYYEQY
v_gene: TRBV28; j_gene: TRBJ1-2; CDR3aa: ASSGDRSGYGYT
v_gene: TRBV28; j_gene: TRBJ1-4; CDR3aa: ASSSPGQDNEKLF
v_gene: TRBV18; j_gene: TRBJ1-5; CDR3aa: ASSPRSGDGNQPQH
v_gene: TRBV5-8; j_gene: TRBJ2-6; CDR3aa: ASSQGRFSGANVLT
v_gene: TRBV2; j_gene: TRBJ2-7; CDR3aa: ASSLYEQY
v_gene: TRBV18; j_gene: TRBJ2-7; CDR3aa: ASSPPGSGRSYEQY
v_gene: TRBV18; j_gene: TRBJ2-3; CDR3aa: ASSPRQGNTDTQY
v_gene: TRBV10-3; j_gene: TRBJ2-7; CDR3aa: AISEKGTGLYEQY
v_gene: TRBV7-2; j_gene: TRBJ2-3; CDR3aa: ASSFRPPLADTQY
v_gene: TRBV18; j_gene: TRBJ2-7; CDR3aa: ASSPNSYEQY
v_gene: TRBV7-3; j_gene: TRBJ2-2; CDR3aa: ASSPLPGSSGKTSNTGELF
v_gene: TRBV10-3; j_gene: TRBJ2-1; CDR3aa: AISENPDRKFQNEQF
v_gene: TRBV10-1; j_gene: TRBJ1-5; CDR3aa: ASTGDRTFYSNQPQH
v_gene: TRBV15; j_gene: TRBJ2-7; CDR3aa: ATSRAFYYEQY
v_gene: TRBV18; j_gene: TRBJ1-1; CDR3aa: ASSPKGGSTEAF
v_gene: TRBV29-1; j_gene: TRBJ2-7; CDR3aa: SVGLYYEQY
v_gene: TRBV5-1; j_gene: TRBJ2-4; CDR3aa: ASSLGQKGNIQY
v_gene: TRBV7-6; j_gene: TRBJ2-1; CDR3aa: ASSYRTSGSTLNNEQF
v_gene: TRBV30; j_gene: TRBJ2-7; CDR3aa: AWSVRFYEQY
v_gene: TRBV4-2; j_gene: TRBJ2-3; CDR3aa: ASSQGDYRTVGRDTQY
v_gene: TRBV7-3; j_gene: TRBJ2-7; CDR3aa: ASSFRGGEQY
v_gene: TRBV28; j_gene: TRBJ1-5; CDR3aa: ASSLSLQPQH
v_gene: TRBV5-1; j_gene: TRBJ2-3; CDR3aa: ASSLATDYRDYTDTQY
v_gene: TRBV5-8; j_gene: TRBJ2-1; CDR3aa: ASSRPGTGGYEQF
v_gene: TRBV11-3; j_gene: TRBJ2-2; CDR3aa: ASSSRSGRDTGELF
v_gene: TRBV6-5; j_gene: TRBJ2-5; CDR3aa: ASSYSVEGLGTQY
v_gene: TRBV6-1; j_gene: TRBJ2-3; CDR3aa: ASTATGSFGDTQY
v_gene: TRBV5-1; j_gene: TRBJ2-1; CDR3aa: ASSLEVGLPYNEQF
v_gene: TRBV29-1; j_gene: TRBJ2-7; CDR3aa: SVPSHRGLTYEQY
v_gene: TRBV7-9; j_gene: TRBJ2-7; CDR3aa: ASRGPGTGGSYEQY
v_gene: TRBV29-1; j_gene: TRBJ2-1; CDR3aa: SVDRLAGAHEQF
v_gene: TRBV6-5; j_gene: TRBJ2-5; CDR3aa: ASSIAGRETQY
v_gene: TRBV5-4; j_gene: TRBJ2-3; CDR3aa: ASSFRLAGSGADTQY
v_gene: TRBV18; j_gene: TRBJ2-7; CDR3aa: ASSPTGQVGNEQY
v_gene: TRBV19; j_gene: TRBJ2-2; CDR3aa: ASSIRETSGTGELF
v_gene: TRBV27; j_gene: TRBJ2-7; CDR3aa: ASSQRDSYEQY
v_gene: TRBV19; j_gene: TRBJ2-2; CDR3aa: ASSIALSGELF
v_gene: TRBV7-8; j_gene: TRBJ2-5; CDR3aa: ASSGYLGLDKTQY
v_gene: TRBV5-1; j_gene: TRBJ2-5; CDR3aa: ASSLAGETQY
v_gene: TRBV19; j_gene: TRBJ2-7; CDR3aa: ASSIEPRGSSYEQY
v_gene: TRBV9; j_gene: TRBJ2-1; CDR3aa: ASSVVGGGARSYNEQF
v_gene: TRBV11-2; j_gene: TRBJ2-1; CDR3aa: ASSLEGGRAYNEQF
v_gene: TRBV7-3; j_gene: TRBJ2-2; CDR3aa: ASSFLGAGELF
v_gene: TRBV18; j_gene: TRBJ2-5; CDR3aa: ASSPPRVGETQY
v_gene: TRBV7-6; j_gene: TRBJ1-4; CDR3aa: ASSTNGASNEKLF